The 14 T cell receptor beta chains listed next were all sequenced from one sample in a study of CD8 T cells in Susac syndrome. With random hexamers, reverse transcription was performed on 0.5 to 1 ug of RNA. TCRdb re-called the immunoSEQ multiplex PCR reads through MiXCR, storing one row per CDR3 protein. The sample lists a few hundred thousand distinct CDR3 sequences, more than 85% occurring once. The source material was CD8+ T cells from PBMCs. The receptors were gathered from a human donor with multiple sclerosis.

This clonotype was recorded only once. V and J are TRBV6-2 or TRBV6-3 and TRBJ2-1; TRBD2 matches 11 bases. J gave up 4 bases and V 7 bases, and 15 bases lay outside the gene matches. Germline V lookup: CDR1 MNHEY, CDR2 SVGEGT. This CDR3 has 18 residues. Here the CDR3 reads CASTEPLAGGPGYNEQFF. CDR3 in DNA: TGTGCCAGCACCGAACCCTTAGCGGGAGGGCCAGGTTACAATGAGCAGTTCTTC.

V usage is TRBV12-3 or TRBV12-4 and J usage is TRBJ1-3; 8 bases line up with TRBD1. V lost 7 bases and J lost 2; bases outside the gene matches: 4. The CDR3 is 14 residues long. DNA for the CDR3: TGTGCCAGCACCCGACAGGGGACTGGAAACACCATATATTTT. Amino acid sequence: CASTRQGTGNTIYF.

The chain carries TRBV10-3 and TRBJ2-7; D gene unclear. Per germline, CDR1 ENHRY and CDR2 SYGVKD. The CDR3 contains 13 residues. V lost 4 bases and J lost 2, with 9 bases in between. The DNA of the CDR3 is TGTGCCATCAGTGCCGGAGCTACCTACGAGCAGTACTTC. Translation: CAISAGATYEQYF.

The rearrangement joins TRBV19 to TRBJ2-7; D not resolved. Germline V gives CDR1 LNHDA, CDR2 SQIVND (reference sequence). Trimming took off 7 bases at V and 3 bases at J, with 13 bases between the two ends. The CDR3 is made up of 13 amino acids. The CDR3 protein is CASTPGPNYEQYF. The CDR3, as DNA: TGTGCCAGTACCCCCGGACCGAACTACGAGCAGTACTTC.

The chain joins TRBV5-1 to TRBJ1-1, with D unresolved. The CDR3 consists of 16 residues. Germline loops: CDR1 SGHRS, CDR2 YFSETQ. V was clipped by 1 base and J by 0 bases, with 13 bases between them. CDR3 nucleotide sequence: TGCGCCAGCAGCTTGCGACCTTACGACCTGAACACTGAAGCTTTCTTT. This translates into CASSLRPYDLNTEAFF. Looking up the rest from reference TRBV5-1 and TRBJ1-1 gives the full variable domain: KAGVTQTPRYLIKTRGQQVTLSCSPISGHRSVSWYQQTPGQGLQFLFEYFSETQRNKGNFPGRFSGRQFSNSRSEMNVSTLELGDSALYLCASSLRPYDLNTEAFFGQGTRLTVV.

The chain combines TRBV11-2 with TRBJ2-5, with 12 bases that match TRBD2. Germline CDR1 reads SGHAT; CDR2 reads FQNNGV. Trimming cost V 2 bases and J 1 base; bases outside gene matches: 11. This CDR3 region has 19 residues. DNA for the CDR3: TGTGCCAGCAGCTTAACAACTAGCGGGAGGCCCCCCTCCCAAGAGACCCAGTACTTC. This encodes CASSLTTSGRPPSQETQYF.

The chain has TRBV7-9 and TRBJ1-1, with D uncertain. The germline V gene has CDR1 SEHNR and CDR2 FQNEAQ (reference sequence). This CDR3 contains 16 residues. Trimming cost V 4 bases and J 4 bases, with 19 bases left between them. The CDR3 reads CASSSFAWKGGTEAFF. The CDR3 DNA is TGTGCCAGCAGCTCCTTTGCGTGGAAGGGAGGCACTGAAGCTTTCTTT.

The V and J genes are TRBV24-1 and TRBJ2-2, with D unclear. Germline lookup yields CDR1 KGHDR and CDR2 SFDVKD. Trimming removed 4 bases at V and 6 bases at J, with 8 bases between. The CDR3 spans 13 residues. The DNA for the CDR3 is TGTGCCACCAGTGAGAGGTCCGCCGGGGAGCTGTTTTTT. Translated: CATSERSAGELFF.

This chain joins TRBV4-1 and TRBJ2-7; TRBD1 or TRBD2 may be the D gene (5 bases each). This CDR3 has 14 amino acids. V dropped 4 bases and J dropped 3 bases, with 13 bases sitting between them. The V gene's germline CDR1 is MGHRA and CDR2 YSYEKL. CDR3 DNA sequence: TGCGCCAGCAGCCCCTGGGGACGCCACTACGAGCAGTACTTC. It encodes CASSPWGRHYEQYF.

V gene TRBV11-2 combines with J gene TRBJ2-3; TRBD2 matches at 10 bases. CDR1 is SGHAT and CDR2 is FQNNGV in the germline V gene. With V trimmed by 6 bases and J by 4 bases, 7 bases remained unmatched. The CDR3 spans 15 residues. CDR3 region: CASRFSGRSADTQYF. The CDR3 bases are TGTGCCAGCAGGTTTAGCGGGAGGAGTGCAGATACGCAGTATTTT.

The CDR3 here is CASSQPQVGADNAEAFF. The CDR3 DNA reads TGTGCCAGCAGCCAGCCTCAGGTGGGGGCAGACAACGCTGAAGCTTTCTTT. The J gene is TRBJ1-1, the V gene TRBV4-2; weak D call: TRBD1 (6 bases). This CDR3 is built from 17 residues. The V gene's germline CDR1 is LGHNA and CDR2 YNFKEQ. V was clipped by 3 bases and J by 6 bases, with 23 bases between them.

This chain uses TRBV5-4 with TRBJ2-1; 13 nucleotides line up with TRBD2. The CDR3 totals 12 residues. The germline V gene has CDR1 SGHNT and CDR2 YYREEE (reference sequence). In nucleotides, the CDR3 is TGTGTGACTAGCGGGGGGTACAATGAGCAGTTCTTC. Translation gives CVTSGGYNEQFF.

The chain links TRBV27 to TRBJ1-1; D ambiguous. Trimming took 3 bases from V and 7 from J, leaving 6 bases between them. In germline, CDR1 is MNHEY, CDR2 SMNVEV (reference sequence). The length of the CDR3 is 11 residues. The CDR3 spells CASSFSGEAFF. In nucleotides, the CDR3 is TGTGCCAGCAGTTTTAGTGGTGAAGCTTTCTTT.

The rearrangement links TRBV19 to TRBJ2-1; D is perhaps TRBD1 or TRBD2 (5 bases each). The germline V and J ends were trimmed by 1 base and 6 bases, with 13 bases remaining between them. The germline V gene encodes CDR1 LNHDA and CDR2 SQIVND (reference sequence). This CDR3 region has 15 residues. CDR3 protein: CASSIGGDRSNEQFF. The CDR3 DNA reads as TGTGCCAGTAGTATAGGAGGGGACCGAAGCAATGAGCAGTTCTTC.